The T cell receptor (beta chain) described here comes from a study of T cell responses to AZD1222 COVID-19 vaccine. Second-dose intervals near 4 or 12 weeks were combined. CDR3 size: 16 residues. Germline-derived CDR1 and CDR2 are MNHEY and SMNVEV (reference sequence). J was trimmed by 0 bases and V by 5 bases; bases with no gene match: 6. The repertoire was sequenced with immunoSEQ multiplex PCR; TCRdb's copy has only in-frame clones and lacks some. The sample holds nearly 35,000 clones; about nine tenths are singletons and the top ten take approximately 10%. Study-level findings and limits: Reportedly, nearly half the spike-specific TCRs target unmutated variant regions. Regions 160-218 and 743-854 dominated among vaccine-associated CD4 TCRs spanning spike.

As to this clone: What it binds is unknown.

The rearrangement links TRBV27 to TRBJ2-5, with 10 bases aligning to TRBD1. This clonotype was sampled from an adult who received the AZD1222 COVID-19 vaccine. The source was peripheral blood, collected 28 days after the second AZD1222 dose. The CDR3 spells CASSPRDRGYQETQYF. The CDR3, as DNA: TGTGCCAGCAGTCCCCGGGACAGGGGCTACCAAGAGACCCAGTACTTC.